Presented here are 30 T cell receptor beta chains from one specimen sequenced in a study of Graves' ophthalmopathy and Graves' hyperthyroidism. RNA transcripts served as template for amplifying TCR beta CDR3 sequences. HTBI primers primed a first-round RT-PCR, and a second-round multiplex PCR followed. TCRdb used MiXCR to reprocess the multiplex PCR reads, holding one entry per CDR3 protein. Found here are approximately 41,000 distinct CDR3 sequences, roughly half of them singletons; the top ten hold 15% to 20%. The sequencing sample was made of peripheral blood. The receptors originated from an adult man with Graves' ophthalmopathy.

Note on this clonotype: Without the conserved terminal phenylalanine or tryptophan, this CDR3 likely stems from a read error. The rearrangement uses TRBV2 and TRBJ1-1; D is unclear. The length of the CDR3 is 18 residues. The germline CDR1 and CDR2 sequences are SNHLY and FYNNEI. The germline V and J ends were trimmed by 9 bases and 5 bases, with 31 bases remaining between them. CDR3 DNA: TGTGCCAGTAGTTACTCGATGGACCTTTTGGGGATGGGGACTGAAGCTTTCTGT. Encoded protein: CASSYSMDLLGMGTEAFC.

The J gene is TRBJ2-1, the V gene TRBV25-1; no clear D. The V and J ends lost 8 bases and 5 bases respectively, with 13 bases between them. Germline CDR1 reads MGHDK; CDR2 reads SYGVNS. CDR3 length equals 13 residues. The CDR3 region is CASAWEANNEQFF. CDR3 sequence (DNA): TGTGCCAGCGCTTGGGAAGCGAACAATGAGCAGTTCTTC.

The table lists this clonotype with many counts. The rearrangement joins TRBV11-2 to TRBJ2-3, with 13 positions matching TRBD2. This CDR3 region has 17 residues. Germline assignment: CDR1 SGHAT and CDR2 FQNNGV. After removal of 6 bases from V and 0 bases from J, the junction contained 6 bases not matched to a gene. Here the CDR3 DNA reads TGTGCCAGCAGGAGACTAGCGGGGGGACCTAGCACAGATACGCAGTATTTT. Amino acid sequence: CASRRLAGGPSTDTQYF. Looking up the rest from reference TRBV11-2 and TRBJ2-3 gives the full variable domain: EAGVAQSPRYKIIEKRQSVAFWCNPISGHATLYWYQQILGQGPKLLIQFQNNGVVDDSQLPKDRFSAERLKGVDSTLKIQPAKLEDSAVYLCASRRLAGGPSTDTQYFGPGTRLTVL.

This sequence joins TRBV20-1 and TRBJ2-1; D might be TRBD1 or TRBD2, each matching 5 bases. The CDR3 spans 14 residues. Germline V gene lookup returns CDR1 DFQATT and CDR2 SNEGSKA (reference sequence). The germline V and J ends were trimmed by 6 bases and 5 bases, with 17 bases remaining between them. This CDR3 reads CSAMRGGLDNEQFF. DNA of the CDR3: TGCAGTGCCATGAGGGGTGGCCTGGACAATGAGCAGTTCTTC.

In this sample, this clonotype turned up many times. This chain links TRBV5-8 with TRBJ2-1; D is possibly TRBD1 or TRBD2 (5 bases each). CDR3 size: 15 residues. Germline-derived CDR1 and CDR2 are SGHTS and YDEGEE. The V end was cut by 4 bases, the J end by 0 bases, with 11 bases between. The CDR3 nucleotides are TGTGCCAGCAGCCCCGGGACCCCCTCCTACAATGAGCAGTTCTTC. This codes for CASSPGTPSYNEQFF.

CDR3 residues: CSAEGGGGYTF. Here the CDR3 DNA reads TGCAGTGCCGAGGGGGGCGGAGGCTACACCTTC. The rearrangement uses TRBV20-1 and TRBJ1-2; perhaps TRBD1 as D (6 bases). Germline CDR1 DFQATT, CDR2 SNEGSKA (reference sequence). Trimming cost V 6 bases and J 8 bases, with 13 bases left between them. The CDR3 sequence is 11 residues long.

This sequence joins TRBV19 and TRBJ1-2; D is unresolved. The CDR3 is 13 amino acids. From germline, CDR1 is LNHDA and CDR2 SQIVND (reference sequence). Between the trimmed V and J ends, which lost 7 bases and 6 bases, there was a span of 15 bases. The CDR3 DNA sequence: TGTGCCAGTACCCCATCCGCTTCCGATGGCTACACCTTC. Translated, it gives CASTPSASDGYTF.

V gene TRBV5-1 combines with J gene TRBJ1-1, with D possibly being TRBD1 (5 bases). CDR1 is SGHRS and CDR2 is YFSETQ in the germline V gene. The germline V and J ends were trimmed by 0 bases and 1 base, with 13 bases remaining between them. The CDR3 spans 16 residues. Here the CDR3 reads CASSLEGVRANTEAFF. The CDR3 region has the DNA TGCGCCAGCAGCTTGGAAGGGGTGAGGGCGAACACTGAAGCTTTCTTT.

The J gene is TRBJ1-2, the V gene TRBV3-2. TRBV3-2 is marked as a pseudogene. The CDR3 runs to 16 residues. In nucleotides, the CDR3 is TGTGCCAGCAGCCAAGATTCTGCAGGGCCGAACTATGGCGACACCTTC. Translated: CASSQDSAGPNYGDTF.

This clonotype was detected many times. V and J are TRBV27 and TRBJ1-6; TRBD1 is a possible D gene (6 bases). V lost 6 bases and J lost 7, with 13 bases in between. Germline-derived CDR1 and CDR2 are MNHEY and SMNVEV (reference sequence). This CDR3 has 14 amino acids. The CDR3 nucleotides are TGTGCCAGCAGACAGGACAGCTACAATTCACCCCTCCACTTT. Translating it yields CASRQDSYNSPLHF.

This clonotype was picked up many times. The chain employs TRBV4-1 and TRBJ1-1, with D perhaps matching TRBD1 (6 bases). CDR1 MGHRA and CDR2 YSYEKL come from the germline V gene. Trimming took off 1 base at V and 1 base at J, with 19 bases between the two ends. The CDR3 runs 18 residues. The CDR3 region is CASSQAIGGRGWNTEAFF. Written as DNA, the CDR3 is TGCGCCAGCAGCCAAGCTATCGGGGGGCGCGGGTGGAACACTGAAGCTTTCTTT.

The rearrangement links TRBV20-1 to TRBJ1-1; D is uncertain. This CDR3 is 16 amino acids long. The V end was cut by 0 bases, the J end by 0 bases, with 14 bases between. Looked up from germline, CDR1 is DFQATT and CDR2 is SNEGSKA (reference sequence). CDR3 amino acids: CSARDGEVNMNTEAFF. DNA of the CDR3: TGCAGTGCTAGAGATGGGGAGGTGAACATGAACACTGAAGCTTTCTTT.

This clonotype was picked up many times. The chain employs TRBV6-6 and TRBJ2-7; D is perhaps TRBD2 (6 bases). This CDR3 is 15 amino acids long. Germline V lookup: CDR1 MNHNY, CDR2 SVGAGI (reference sequence). Trimming took off 2 bases at V and 2 bases at J, with 13 bases between the two ends. For the CDR3, the DNA is TGTGCCAGCAGTTACGGAACGGGGGTGGCCTACGAGCAGTACGTC. Translating gives CASSYGTGVAYEQYV.

The chain uses TRBV5-6 and TRBJ2-3; TRBD2 matches at 11 bases. The CDR3 runs 15 residues. CDR1 and CDR2 (germline): SGHDT, YYEEEE. With V trimmed by 7 bases and J by 3 bases, 7 bases remained unmatched. CDR3 sequence (DNA): TGTGCCAGCGGCACTAGCGGGAGAGGAACAGATACGCAGTATTTT. This translates into CASGTSGRGTDTQYF.

In regard to this clonotype: Since no conserved phenylalanine or tryptophan closes the CDR3, a read error is the likely cause. The DNA is left out, because the CDR3 cannot be placed on it with certainty; the CDR3 is given as TCRdb lists it. The genes are TRBV5-1 and TRBJ2-5; the table's TRBD1 call for D was not verified on the DNA. The CDR3 is 16 residues long, ends included. From germline, CDR1 is SGHRS and CDR2 YFSETQ. Here the CDR3 reads CASSCLDNRGGYTFGS.

This clonotype was counted many times. The chain uses TRBV12-3 or TRBV12-4 and TRBJ2-5; the match to TRBD1 covers 9 bases. There are 13 residues in the CDR3. V shed 5 bases, J shed 5 bases, and the junction held 3 bases outside the gene matches. The CDR3 bases are TGTGCCAGCAGTAGGGACAGGGCCGAGACCCAGTACTTC. Encoded protein: CASSRDRAETQYF.

The rearrangement uses TRBV7-9 and TRBJ1-4; 8 bases line up with TRBD1. Germline CDR1 and CDR2: SEHNR and FQNEAQ (reference sequence). The CDR3 contains 14 residues. J gave up 7 bases and V 5 bases, and 6 bases lay outside the gene matches. This CDR3 reads CASSNDRGREKLFF. CDR3 in DNA: TGTGCCAGCAGCAACGACAGGGGTCGTGAAAAACTGTTTTTT.

V and J are TRBV5-1 and TRBJ1-4; D is ambiguous. V shed 0 bases and J shed 3 bases, with 9 bases lying between them. CDR1 SGHRS and CDR2 YFSETQ come from the germline V gene. The CDR3 covers 15 residues. The CDR3 reads CASSLGRAANEKLFF. The CDR3 DNA is TGCGCCAGCAGCTTGGGTAGGGCGGCTAATGAAAAACTGTTTTTT.

Points on this clonotype: At one end the junction does not follow the germline gene, possibly because of a read error. V and J are TRBV19 and TRBJ1-5, with TRBD1 matching over 7 bases. CDR1 LNHDA and CDR2 SQIVND come from the germline V gene (reference sequence). This CDR3 region has 15 residues. This CDR3 is CASRLTGYSNRPQHF. The CDR3 DNA sequence: TGTGCCAGTAGGCTGACAGGGTATAGCAATCGGCCCCAGCATTTT.

A note on this clonotype: A junction end diverges from the germline sequence, so it may reflect a read error. The chain recombines TRBV4-1 with TRBJ1-5; D gene unclear. The CDR3 has 16 amino acids. Per germline, CDR1 MGHRA and CDR2 YSYEKL. The CDR3 nucleotides read TGCGCCCGCAGCCAAGATGTGTGGGTTAGCAATCAGCCCCAGCGTTTT. Translation gives CARSQDVWVSNQPQRF.

This clonotype was picked up many times. The chain has TRBV28 and TRBJ1-6; no clear D gene. The CDR3 covers 13 residues. Germline CDR1 is MDHEN and CDR2 is SYDVKM. Trimming cost V 5 bases and J 6 bases, with 8 bases left between them. CDR3 sequence: CASSETGNSPLHF. Here the CDR3 DNA reads TGTGCCAGCAGTGAGACGGGTAATTCACCCCTCCACTTT. The variable domain in full, completed from reference TRBV28 and TRBJ1-6, reads DVKVTQSSRYLVKRTGEKVFLECVQDMDHENMFWYRQDPGLGLRLIYFSYDVKMKEKGDIPEGYSVSREKKERFSLILESASTNQTSMYLCASSETGNSPLHFGNGTRLTVT.

Many counts were recorded for this clonotype. The chain employs TRBV5-5 and TRBJ1-5; possible D gene TRBD1, 6 bases. V gave up 4 bases and J gave up 0 bases, with 11 bases separating them. This CDR3 is built from 15 residues. The germline V gene encodes CDR1 SGHKS and CDR2 YYEKEE (reference sequence). The chain's CDR3 is CASSEQGYSNQPQHF. CDR3 sequence (DNA): TGTGCCAGCAGCGAACAGGGTTATAGCAATCAGCCCCAGCATTTT.

The sample holds a few counts of this clonotype. The chain links TRBV20-1 to TRBJ2-1; 10 positions match TRBD2. The CDR3 runs 16 residues. The V gene end was trimmed by 1 base and the J gene end by 2 bases; junction bases not matched to a gene: 5. Germline V lookup: CDR1 DFQATT, CDR2 SNEGSKA (reference sequence). The CDR3 is CSARALGTSAYNEQFF. CDR3 nucleotide sequence: TGCAGTGCTAGAGCGCTTGGGACTAGCGCCTACAATGAGCAGTTCTTC.

The sample holds many counts of this clonotype. This chain joins TRBV4-1 and TRBJ1-5; a weak D match, TRBD1 (5 bases). Per the germline V gene, CDR1 is MGHRA and CDR2 is YSYEKL. The CDR3 covers 14 residues. Trimming removed 2 bases at V and 6 bases at J, with 11 bases between. The CDR3, as DNA: TGCGCCAGCAGCCAACAGGGTTCTGGTCAGCCCCAGCATTTT. This translates into CASSQQGSGQPQHF.

The V and J genes are TRBV20-1 and TRBJ1-3, with 9 bases identical to TRBD1. CDR3 size: 14 residues. J was trimmed by 3 bases and V by 6 bases; bases with no gene match: 6. CDR1 and CDR2 from the germline V gene are DFQATT and SNEGSKA (reference sequence). The CDR3 loop reads CSASKGQGGNTIYF. CDR3 DNA: TGCAGTGCCTCGAAGGGACAGGGTGGAAACACCATATATTTT.

The chain combines TRBV3-1 with TRBJ1-1; the D gene is possibly TRBD1 (6 bases). The CDR3 spans 14 residues. Deletions cut 0 bases from V and 8 bases from J, with 13 bases between. The germline V gene encodes CDR1 LGHDT and CDR2 YNNKEL (reference sequence). In DNA form, the CDR3 reads TGTGCCAGCAGCCAAGACGGGGGCCTTTCGGAAGCTTTCTTT. As protein: CASSQDGGLSEAFF.

On this clonotype itself: This may arise from a read error, as a much more abundant clone is one base away. This chain links TRBV12-3 or TRBV12-4 with TRBJ1-2, with D maybe TRBD1 (5 bases). This CDR3 contains 14 residues. V was trimmed by 7 bases and J by 4 bases, leaving 16 bases between them. DNA for the CDR3: TGTGCCAGCAATTTCGGGACCGACGCCTATGGCTACACCTTC. Translating gives CASNFGTDAYGYTF.

This rearrangement joins TRBV12-3 or TRBV12-4 to TRBJ1-5, with D perhaps matching TRBD1 (5 bases). Trimming shortened V by 5 bases and J by 14 bases, and 13 bases separated the two germline ends. CDR3 size: 11 residues. CDR3 in amino acids: CASSPQGVEHF. The DNA of the CDR3 is TGTGCCAGCAGTCCCCAGGGCGTTGAGCATTTT.

Here the CDR3 DNA reads TGTGCCAGCAGCCCCCGGGGACAGCAGGATACGCAGTATTTT. This codes for CASSPRGQQDTQYF. The chain recombines TRBV7-8 with TRBJ2-3; TRBD1 aligns across 7 bases. Looked up from germline, CDR1 is SGHVS and CDR2 is FQNEAQ. J gave up 6 bases and V 5 bases, and 8 bases lay outside the gene matches. The CDR3 has 14 amino acids. Combining the CDR3 with reference TRBV7-8 and TRBJ2-3 gives the whole variable domain GAGVSQSPRYKVAKRGQDVALRCDPISGHVSLFWYQQALGQGPEFLTYFQNEAQLDKSGLPSDRFFAERPEGSVSTLKIQRTQQEDSAVYLCASSPRGQQDTQYFGPGTRLTVL.

The rearrangement joins TRBV5-1 to TRBJ1-2; D might be TRBD1 (6 bases). Trimming stripped 0 bases from V and 6 bases from J, with 12 bases between. The length of the CDR3 is 14 residues. Looked up from germline, CDR1 is SGHRS and CDR2 is YFSETQ. The CDR3, as DNA: TGCGCCAGCAGCTTGGGACAGGTAAAGGATGGCTACACCTTC. Protein sequence: CASSLGQVKDGYTF.